This TCR beta chain was sequenced for a study of blood T cell repertoires in COVID-19. Study overall: T cells, B-cell-depleted T cells, or PBMCs provided the cDNA or gDNA that served as material.

Measured with immunoSEQ multiplex PCR; TCRdb has only the in-frame clones, and not every one. The data show some 400,000 clones, approximately 92% seen once. Trimming took off 6 bases at V and 9 bases at J, with 12 bases between the two ends. Looked up from germline, CDR1 is DFQATT and CDR2 is SNEGSKA (reference sequence). This CDR3 has 11 residues. This sequence was found in a young man who had recovered from COVID-19. The sample consisted of PBMCs or T cells enriched from blood (not recorded which). This sequence joins TRBV20-1 and TRBJ2-1; D is undetermined. CDR3 DNA sequence: TGCAGTGCGTCCGCGGCCCTTGAGCAGTTCTTC. Residues: CSASAALEQFF.